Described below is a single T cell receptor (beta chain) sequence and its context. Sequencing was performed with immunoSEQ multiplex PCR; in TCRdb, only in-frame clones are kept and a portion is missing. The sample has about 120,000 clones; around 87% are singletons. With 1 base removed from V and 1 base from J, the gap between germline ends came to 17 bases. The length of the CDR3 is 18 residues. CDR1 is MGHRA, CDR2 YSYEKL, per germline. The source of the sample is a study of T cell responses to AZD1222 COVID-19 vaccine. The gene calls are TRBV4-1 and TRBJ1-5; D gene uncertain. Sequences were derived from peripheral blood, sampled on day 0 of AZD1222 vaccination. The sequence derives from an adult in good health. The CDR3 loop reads CASSQGRAKGLSNQPQHF. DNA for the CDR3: TGCGCCAGCAGCCAAGGCCGGGCAAAGGGATTGAGCAATCAGCCCCAGCATTTT.